This is a list of T cell receptor beta chains from one sample in a study of T cells in Graves' hyperthyroidism and ophthalmopathy. One entry per CDR3 protein results from TCRdb running MiXCR on the multiplex PCR reads. The table includes 600,000 to 750,000 distinct CDR3 sequences, roughly 17% detected once. Sample: blood. The source of these receptors is a man aged 45-65 years with Graves' hyperthyroidism. Each CDR3 is given with its conserved first and last residue. The D gene is left open where the match is weak. A row's size may be missing; if present it is once, few, many or a size class.

abundance | j_gene | v_gene | d_gene | CDR3aa | CDR3nt
many | TRBJ2-1 | TRBV20-1 | - | CSASPGLTIGEQFF | TGCAGTGCTAGTCCTGGACTCACGATTGGGGAGCAGTTCTTC
- | TRBJ2-1 | TRBV9 | - | CASSVGGLERDNEQFF | TGTGCCAGCAGCGTAGGGGGGCTTGAGCGGGATAATGAGCAGTTCTTC
many | TRBJ2-5 | TRBV20-1 | TRBD2 | CSALWLAGKETQYF | TGCAGTGCCTTGTGGCTAGCGGGTAAAGAGACCCAGTACTTC
- | TRBJ2-5 | TRBV2 | - | CASSPSIPRSWGEETQYF | TGTGCCAGCAGCCCCTCCATTCCCAGATCGTGGGGGGAAGAGACCCAGTACTTC
many | TRBJ2-1 | TRBV28 | - | CASSSPFGGYYNEQFF | TGTGCCAGCAGTAGTCCTTTCGGGGGATACTACAATGAGCAGTTCTTC
many | TRBJ1-2 | TRBV30 | - | CAWRETGTYGGYTF | TGTGCCTGGAGAGAAACCGGGACTTATGGTGGCTACACCTTC
- | TRBJ2-7 | TRBV4-1 | TRBD2 | CASSQNPPQLADSSYEQYF | TGCGCCAGCAGCCAAAACCCACCACAACTAGCGGATTCCTCCTACGAGCAGTACTTC
many | TRBJ2-7 | TRBV28 | - | CASNYGKSSYEQYF | TGTGCCAGCAACTACGGGAAGAGCTCCTACGAGCAGTACTTC
many | TRBJ2-1 | TRBV2 | TRBD2 | CASSPSGRLYNEQFF | TGTGCCAGCAGTCCCAGCGGGAGACTCTACAATGAGCAGTTCTTC
- | TRBJ2-2 | TRBV18 | - | CASSPPAVTRTGELFF | TGTGCCAGCTCACCACCGGCGGTGACTAGAACCGGGGAGCTGTTTTTT
- | TRBJ1-3 | TRBV6-9 | - | CASSFGRDGNTIYF | TGTGCCAGCAGTTTTGGACGGGATGGAAACACCATATATTTT
- | TRBJ2-7 | TRBV4-2 | - | CASSQDPDRNYEQYF | TGTGCCAGCAGCCAAGATCCGGACAGAAACTACGAGCAGTACTTC
few | TRBJ2-1 | TRBV12-5 | - | CASAQGRSNEQFF | TGTGCTAGTGCCCAGGGACGGAGTAATGAGCAGTTCTTC
many | TRBJ2-7 | TRBV10-3 | - | CAISGSGYEQYF | TGTGCCATCAGTGGATCAGGGTACGAGCAGTACTTC
- | TRBJ2-2 | TRBV19 | - | CASLVGGSFDGTAYTGELFF | TGTGCCAGCTTAGTCGGAGGCAGTTTTGATGGGACGGCATACACCGGGGAGCTGTTTTTT
- | TRBJ1-1 | TRBV6-2/TRBV6-3 | - | CASSYYGRNTEAFF | TGTGCCAGCAGTTACTATGGCAGGAACACTGAAGCTTTCTTT
- | TRBJ2-7 | TRBV20-1 | - | CSASRRVQVSYEQYF | TGCAGTGCTAGCCGGCGGGTACAGGTGTCCTACGAGCAGTACTTC
- | TRBJ2-5 | TRBV24-1 | TRBD1 | CATSDSGTGTVQETQYF | TGTGCCACCAGTGATTCTGGGACAGGCACAGTACAAGAGACCCAGTACTTC
many | TRBJ2-3 | TRBV27 | TRBD2 | CASSLTSGSPDTQYF | TGTGCCAGCAGTTTGACTAGCGGGAGTCCAGATACGCAGTATTTT
many | TRBJ2-1 | TRBV12-3/TRBV12-4 | TRBD1 | CASRMPGQHNEQFF | TGTGCCAGCAGAATGCCGGGACAGCACAATGAGCAGTTCTTC
many | TRBJ1-5 | TRBV28 | TRBD1 | CASSFGTGGNQPQHF | TGTGCCAGCAGTTTTGGGACAGGGGGGAATCAGCCCCAGCATTTT
- | TRBJ2-5 | TRBV9 | TRBD2 | CASSLRGLDQETQYF | TGTGCCAGCAGCCTGCGGGGACTAGACCAAGAGACCCAGTACTTC
many | TRBJ2-2 | TRBV2 | - | CASLWSGSTGELFF | TGTGCCAGTCTTTGGAGCGGCAGTACCGGGGAGCTGTTTTTT
- | TRBJ1-1 | TRBV6-5 | TRBD1 | CASSLTGGPLNTEAFF | TGTGCCAGCAGTTTAACAGGGGGCCCGTTGAACACTGAAGCTTTCTTT
- | TRBJ2-5 | TRBV7-9 | - | CASSKGVSSPGVVQETQYF | TGTGCCAGCAGCAAGGGGGTTTCGAGTCCAGGGGTTGTTCAAGAGACCCAGTACTTC
many | TRBJ1-1 | TRBV12-3/TRBV12-4 | TRBD1 | CASSFRQGGTEAFF | TGTGCCAGCAGTTTCAGACAGGGGGGCACTGAAGCTTTCTTT
- | TRBJ2-2 | TRBV24-1 | - | CATSDSGAGSTGELFF | TGTGCCACCAGTGATTCGGGGGCGGGGTCCACCGGGGAGCTGTTTTTT
- | TRBJ1-2 | TRBV6-2/TRBV6-3 | TRBD1 | CASSKPGQGLGYTF | TGTGCCAGCAGCAAACCGGGACAGGGGCTTGGCTACACCTTC
many | TRBJ2-3 | TRBV27 | - | CASSLRGVSTDTQYF | TGTGCCAGCAGTCTCCGGGGAGTTAGCACAGATACGCAGTATTTT
many | TRBJ2-7 | TRBV27 | TRBD2 | CASSFGLAGGPTYEQYF | TGTGCCAGCAGTTTTGGACTAGCGGGAGGTCCCACCTACGAGCAGTACTTC
- | TRBJ2-1 | TRBV27 | - | CASSLFGRQYNEQFF | TGTGCCAGCAGTTTGTTTGGCCGTCAGTACAATGAGCAGTTCTTC